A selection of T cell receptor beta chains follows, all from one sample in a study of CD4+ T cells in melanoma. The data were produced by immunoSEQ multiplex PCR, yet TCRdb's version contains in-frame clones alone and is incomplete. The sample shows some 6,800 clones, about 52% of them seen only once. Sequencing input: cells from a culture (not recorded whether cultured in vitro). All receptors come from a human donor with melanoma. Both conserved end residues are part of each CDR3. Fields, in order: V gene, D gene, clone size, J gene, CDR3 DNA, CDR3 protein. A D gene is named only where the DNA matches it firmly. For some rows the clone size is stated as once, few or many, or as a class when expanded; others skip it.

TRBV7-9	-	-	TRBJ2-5	TGTGCCAGCAGCTTATCGACAGGCCAAGAGACCCAGTACTTC	CASSLSTGQETQYF
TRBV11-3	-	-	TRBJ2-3	TGTGCCAGCAGCTTAGACCGGGGTACGCAGTATTTT	CASSLDRGTQYF
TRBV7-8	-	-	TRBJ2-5	TGTGCCAGCAGCTTAGGGGAAGAGACCCAGTACTTC	CASSLGEETQYF
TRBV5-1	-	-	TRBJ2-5	TGCGCCAGCAGCTTGTGGGGGGACGGGGAGACCCAGTACTTC	CASSLWGDGETQYF
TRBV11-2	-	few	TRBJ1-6	TGTGCCAGCAGCTTAGGCCCCAATTCACCCCTCCACTTT	CASSLGPNSPLHF
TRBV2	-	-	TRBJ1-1	TGTGCCAGCAGTCGTCGGCAGGAGGTGTTCGGGTCTGACACTGAAGCTTTCTTT	CASSRRQEVFGSDTEAFF
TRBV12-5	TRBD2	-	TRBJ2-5	TGTGCTAGTGGTTTTCGTATGTGGCAGGGAGGGAAAGAGACCCAGTACTTC	CASGFRMWQGGKETQYF
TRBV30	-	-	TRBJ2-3	TGTGCCTCCCAACCATCCGGGACATCCACAGATACGCAGTATTTT	CASQPSGTSTDTQYF
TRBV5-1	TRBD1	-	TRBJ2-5	TGCGCCAGCAGCGCTGGACAGGACGGTGTGACCCAGTACTTC	CASSAGQDGVTQYF
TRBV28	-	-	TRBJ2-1	TGTGCCAGCACCTTTCGGGGGCACTCCTACAATGAGCAGTTCTTC	CASTFRGHSYNEQFF
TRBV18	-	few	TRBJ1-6	TGTGCCAGCTCCTGGGGTCAGGGACAAAATTCACCCCTCCACTTT	CASSWGQGQNSPLHF
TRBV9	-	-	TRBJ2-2	TGTGCCAGCAGCAACGTTGGGGAGCTGTTTTTT	CASSNVGELFF
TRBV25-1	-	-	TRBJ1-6	TGTGCCAGCAGTGAATTTAATTCACCCCTCCACTTT	CASSEFNSPLHF
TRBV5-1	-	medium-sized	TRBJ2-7	TGCGCCAGCAGCCGTCAACAGGCCTACGAGCAGTACTTC	CASSRQQAYEQYF
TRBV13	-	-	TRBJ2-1	TGTGCCAGCAGCTTAGACCCCTCCGTATTCGGGGCCTACAATGAGCAGTTCTTC	CASSLDPSVFGAYNEQFF
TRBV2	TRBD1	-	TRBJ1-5	TGTGCCAGCAGGGGCGGGACAGGGTATTTTAGCAATCAGCCCCAGCATTTT	CASRGGTGYFSNQPQHF
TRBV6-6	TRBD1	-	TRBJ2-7	TGTGCCAGCAGTGGGACAGGGTCGGGGGAGCAGTACTTC	CASSGTGSGEQYF
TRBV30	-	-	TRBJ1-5	TGTGCCTGGAGTGTGGTAAAGGGAGGTCAGCCCCAGCATTTT	CAWSVVKGGQPQHF
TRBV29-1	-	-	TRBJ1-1	TGCAGCGTTGAAGGGCGATCTAACACTGAAGCTTTCTTT	CSVEGRSNTEAFF
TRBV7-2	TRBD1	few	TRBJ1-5	TGTGCCAGCAGCTTAATAGGGGGCGGTCAGCCCCAGCATTTT	CASSLIGGGQPQHF
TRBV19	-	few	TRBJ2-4	TGTGCCAGTAGTATAGACTTGATTCAGTACTTC	CASSIDLIQYF
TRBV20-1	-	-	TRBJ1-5	TGCAGTGTAGGACAGCCCCAGCATTTT	CSVGQPQHF
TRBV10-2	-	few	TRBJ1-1	TGCGCCAGCAGGGGCCAGGGCCCGAACACTGAAGCTTTCTTT	CASRGQGPNTEAFF
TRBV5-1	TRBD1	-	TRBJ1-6	TGCGCCAGCAGCACGGACAGGGCTAATTCACCCCTCCACTTT	CASSTDRANSPLHF
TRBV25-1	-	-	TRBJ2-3	TGTGCCAGCAGTTGGGGGGCGACCCACACAGATACGCAGTATTTT	CASSWGATHTDTQYF
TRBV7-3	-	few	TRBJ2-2	TGTGCCAGCAGCTTAGTCAGCACCGGGGAGCTGTTTTTT	CASSLVSTGELFF
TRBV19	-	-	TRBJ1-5	TGTGCCAGCAATATACACAGGGCCCGCAATCAGCCCCAGCATTTT	CASNIHRARNQPQHF
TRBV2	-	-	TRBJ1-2	TGTGCCAGCAGGGACGGGAACTATGGCTACACCTTC	CASRDGNYGYTF
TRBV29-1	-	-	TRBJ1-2	TGCAGCGTAACCCGGACGGGAAGAGGCTACACCTTC	CSVTRTGRGYTF
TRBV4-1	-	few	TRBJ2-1	TGCGCCAGCAGCCAAGATCCCCACAGAGGAAGCTCCTACAATGAGCAGTTCTTC	CASSQDPHRGSSYNEQFF
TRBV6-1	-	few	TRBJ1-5	TGTGCCAGCAGTGAAGTACGCGTAGAGCCCCAGCATTTT	CASSEVRVEPQHF
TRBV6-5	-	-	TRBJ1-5	TGTGCCAGCGGTCAGCCCCAGCATTTT	CASGQPQHF
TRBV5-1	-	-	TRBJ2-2	TGCGCCAGCAGCTTGCCCGGGAACACCGGGGAGCTGTTTTTT	CASSLPGNTGELFF
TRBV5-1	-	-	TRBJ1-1	TGCGCCAGCAGCTTGGACAGGGTGAGTGAAGCTTTCTTT	CASSLDRVSEAFF
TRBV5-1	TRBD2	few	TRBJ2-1	TGCGCCAGCAGCTTTGGACTAGCGGGGGGAAGCGATGAGCAGTTCTTC	CASSFGLAGGSDEQFF
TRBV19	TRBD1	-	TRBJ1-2	TGTGCCAGTAGTTCCGGGACAGGGAGTGGTGACACCTTC	CASSSGTGSGDTF